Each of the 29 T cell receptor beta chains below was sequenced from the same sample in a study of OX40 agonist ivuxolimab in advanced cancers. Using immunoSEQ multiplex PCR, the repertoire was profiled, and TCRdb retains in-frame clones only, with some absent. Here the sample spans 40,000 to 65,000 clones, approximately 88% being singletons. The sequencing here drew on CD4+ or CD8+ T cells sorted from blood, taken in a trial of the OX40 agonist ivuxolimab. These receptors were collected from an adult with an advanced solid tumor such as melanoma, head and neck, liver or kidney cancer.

This CDR3 is CASSLGGAREKLFF. The CDR3 DNA is TGTGCCAGCAGTTTAGGGGGGGCTAGGGAAAAACTGTTTTTT. The chain uses TRBV28 and TRBJ1-4; possible D gene TRBD1, 6 bases. The ends were cut back, 2 bases at V and 8 bases at J, with 12 bases in the middle. CDR3 size: 14 residues. Germline CDR1 and CDR2: MDHEN and SYDVKM.

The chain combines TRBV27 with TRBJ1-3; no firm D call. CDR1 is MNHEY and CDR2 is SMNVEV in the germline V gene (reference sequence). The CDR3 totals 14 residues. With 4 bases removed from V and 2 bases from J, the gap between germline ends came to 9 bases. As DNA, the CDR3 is TGTGCCAGCAGTTCCACCGAACCTGGAAACACCATATATTTT. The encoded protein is CASSSTEPGNTIYF.

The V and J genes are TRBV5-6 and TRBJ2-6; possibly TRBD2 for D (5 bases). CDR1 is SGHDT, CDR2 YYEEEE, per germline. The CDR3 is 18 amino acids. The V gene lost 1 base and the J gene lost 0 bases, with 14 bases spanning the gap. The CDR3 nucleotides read TGTGCCAGCAGCTTGAGCCTAGCAGGTAACTCTGGGGCCAACGTCCTGACTTTC. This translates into CASSLSLAGNSGANVLTF.

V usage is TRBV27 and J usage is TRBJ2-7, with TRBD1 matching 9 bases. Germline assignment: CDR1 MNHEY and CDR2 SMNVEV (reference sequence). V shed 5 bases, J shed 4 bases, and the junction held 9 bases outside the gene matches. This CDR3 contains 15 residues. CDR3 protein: CASSQPGTGLYEQYF. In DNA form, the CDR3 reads TGTGCCAGCAGTCAGCCTGGGACAGGGCTATACGAGCAGTACTTC.

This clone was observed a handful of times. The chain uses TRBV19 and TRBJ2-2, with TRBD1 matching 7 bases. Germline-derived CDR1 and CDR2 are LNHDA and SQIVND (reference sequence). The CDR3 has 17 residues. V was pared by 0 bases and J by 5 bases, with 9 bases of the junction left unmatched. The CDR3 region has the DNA TGTGCCAGTAGTATAGATAAACAGGGGCGGTGGACCGGGGAGCTGTTTTTT. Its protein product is CASSIDKQGRWTGELFF.

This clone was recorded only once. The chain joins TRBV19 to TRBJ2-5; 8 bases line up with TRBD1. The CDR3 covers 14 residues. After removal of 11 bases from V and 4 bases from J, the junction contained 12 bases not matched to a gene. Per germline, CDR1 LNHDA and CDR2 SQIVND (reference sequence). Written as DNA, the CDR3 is TGTGCCTCTAAACGGGCCAGGGGGCGAGAGACCCAGTACTTC. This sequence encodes CASKRARGRETQYF.

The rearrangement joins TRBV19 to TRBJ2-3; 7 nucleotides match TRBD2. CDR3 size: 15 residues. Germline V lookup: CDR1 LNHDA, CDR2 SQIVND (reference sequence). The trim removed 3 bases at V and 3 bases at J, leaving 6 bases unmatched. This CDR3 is CASSMGGRRTDTQYF. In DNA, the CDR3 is TGTGCCAGTAGTATGGGGGGGAGAAGGACAGATACGCAGTATTTT.

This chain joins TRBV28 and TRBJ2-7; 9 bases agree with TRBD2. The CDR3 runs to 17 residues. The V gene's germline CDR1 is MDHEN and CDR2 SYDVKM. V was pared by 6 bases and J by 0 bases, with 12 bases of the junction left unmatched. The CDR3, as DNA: TGTGCCAGCAGGACAGGGAGTCTAGCGGGACACTCCTACGAGCAGTACTTC. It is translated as CASRTGSLAGHSYEQYF.

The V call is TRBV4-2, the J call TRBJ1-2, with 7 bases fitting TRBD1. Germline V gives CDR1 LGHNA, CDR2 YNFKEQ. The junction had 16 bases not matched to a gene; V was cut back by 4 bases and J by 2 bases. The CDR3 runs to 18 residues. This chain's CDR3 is CASSRGTATNPGNYGYTF. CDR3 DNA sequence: TGTGCCAGCAGCCGAGGGACAGCGACGAACCCGGGGAACTATGGCTACACCTTC.

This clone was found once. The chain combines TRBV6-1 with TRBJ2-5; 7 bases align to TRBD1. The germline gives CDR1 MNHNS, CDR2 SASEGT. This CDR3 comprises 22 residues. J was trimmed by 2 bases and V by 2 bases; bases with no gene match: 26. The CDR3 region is CASSEYFLDPGTEILPQETQYF. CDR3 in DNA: TGTGCCAGCAGTGAATACTTTCTTGATCCGGGGACAGAGATACTACCGCAAGAGACCCAGTACTTC.

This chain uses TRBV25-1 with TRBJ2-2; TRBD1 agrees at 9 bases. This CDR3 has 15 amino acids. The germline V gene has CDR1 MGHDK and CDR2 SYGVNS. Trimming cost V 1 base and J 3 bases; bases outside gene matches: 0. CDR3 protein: CASSEWTGDTGELFF. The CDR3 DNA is TGTGCCAGCAGTGAATGGACAGGGGACACCGGGGAGCTGTTTTTT. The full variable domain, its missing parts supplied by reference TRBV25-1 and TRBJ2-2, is EADIYQTPRYLVIGTGKKITLECSQTMGHDKMYWYQQDPGMELHLIHYSYGVNSTEKGDLSSESTVSRIRTEHFPLTLESARPSHTSQYLCASSEWTGDTGELFFGEGSRLTVL.

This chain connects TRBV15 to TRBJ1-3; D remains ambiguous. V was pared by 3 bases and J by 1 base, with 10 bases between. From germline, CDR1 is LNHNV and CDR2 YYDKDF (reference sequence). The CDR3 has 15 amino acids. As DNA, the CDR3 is TGTGCCACCAGCAGGGTTGCAGGATCTGGAAACACCATATATTTT. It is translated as CATSRVAGSGNTIYF.

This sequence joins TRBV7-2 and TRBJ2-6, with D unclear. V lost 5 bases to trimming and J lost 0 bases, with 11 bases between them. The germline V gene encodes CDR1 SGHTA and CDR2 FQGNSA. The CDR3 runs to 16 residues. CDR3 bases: TGTGCCAGCAGCCCATTTCCCCGCTCTGGGGCCAACGTCCTGACTTTC. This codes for CASSPFPRSGANVLTF. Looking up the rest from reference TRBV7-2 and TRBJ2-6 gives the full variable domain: GAGVSQSPSNKVTEKGKDVELRCDPISGHTALYWYRQSLGQGLEFLIYFQGNSAPDKSGLPSDRFSAERTGGSVSTLTIQRTQQEDSAVYLCASSPFPRSGANVLTFGAGSRLTVL.

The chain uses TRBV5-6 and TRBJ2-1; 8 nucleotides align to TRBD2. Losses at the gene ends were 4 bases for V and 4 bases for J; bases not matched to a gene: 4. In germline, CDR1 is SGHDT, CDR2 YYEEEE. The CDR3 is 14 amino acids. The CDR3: CASSPLAGYNEQFF. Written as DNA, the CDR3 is TGTGCCAGCAGCCCCCTAGCGGGTTACAATGAGCAGTTCTTC.

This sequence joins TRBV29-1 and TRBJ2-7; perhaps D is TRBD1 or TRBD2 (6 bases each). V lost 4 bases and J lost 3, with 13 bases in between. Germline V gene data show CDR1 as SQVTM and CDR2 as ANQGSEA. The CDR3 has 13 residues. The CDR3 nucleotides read TGCAGCGTTGGAGGAGGAGGGGGCTACGAGCAGTACTTC. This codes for CSVGGGGGYEQYF.

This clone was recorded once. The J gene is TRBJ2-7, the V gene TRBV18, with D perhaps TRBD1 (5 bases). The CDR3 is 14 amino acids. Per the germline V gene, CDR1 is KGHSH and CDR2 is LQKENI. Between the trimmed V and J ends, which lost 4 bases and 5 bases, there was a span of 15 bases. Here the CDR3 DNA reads TGTGCCAGCTCACGACAGAATGGGGCCAACGAGCAGTACTTC. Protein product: CASSRQNGANEQYF.

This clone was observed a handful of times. CDR3 sequence (DNA): TGTGCCAGCAGCATAGGGGGATGGGGGGACTACACCTTC. Residues: CASSIGGWGDYTF. The rearrangement joins TRBV27 to TRBJ1-2; a possible D gene is TRBD1 (6 bases). The length of the CDR3 is 13 residues. The V gene lost 6 bases and the J gene lost 10 bases, with 18 bases spanning the gap. The V gene's germline CDR1 is MNHEY and CDR2 SMNVEV (reference sequence).

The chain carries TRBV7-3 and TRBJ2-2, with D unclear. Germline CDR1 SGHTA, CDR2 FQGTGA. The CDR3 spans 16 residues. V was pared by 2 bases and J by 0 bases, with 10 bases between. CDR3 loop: CASSLSRVSNTGELFF. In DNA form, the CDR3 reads TGTGCCAGCAGCTTATCCCGAGTTTCGAACACCGGGGAGCTGTTTTTT.

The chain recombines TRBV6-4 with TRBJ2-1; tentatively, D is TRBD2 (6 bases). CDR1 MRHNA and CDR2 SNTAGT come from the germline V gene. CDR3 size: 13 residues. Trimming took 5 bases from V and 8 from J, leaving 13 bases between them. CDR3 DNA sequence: TGTGCCAGCAGTAGGAGGAGGGAGGATGAGCAGTTCTTC. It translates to CASSRRREDEQFF.

This CDR3 is CASSPELLEAQETQYF. CDR3 bases: TGTGCCAGCAGCCCCGAGCTTCTCGAGGCACAAGAGACCCAGTACTTC. The rearrangement links TRBV7-2 to TRBJ2-5; no clear D. Germline V gene sequence: CDR1 SGHTA, CDR2 FQGNSA. The ends were cut back, 5 bases at V and 2 bases at J, with 18 bases in the middle. CDR3 length equals 16 residues.

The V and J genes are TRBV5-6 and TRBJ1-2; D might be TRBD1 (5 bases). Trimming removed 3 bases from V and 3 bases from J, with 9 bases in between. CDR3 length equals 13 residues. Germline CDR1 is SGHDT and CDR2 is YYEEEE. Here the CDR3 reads CASSYPGHYGYTF. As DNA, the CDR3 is TGTGCCAGCAGCTATCCGGGGCACTATGGCTACACCTTC.

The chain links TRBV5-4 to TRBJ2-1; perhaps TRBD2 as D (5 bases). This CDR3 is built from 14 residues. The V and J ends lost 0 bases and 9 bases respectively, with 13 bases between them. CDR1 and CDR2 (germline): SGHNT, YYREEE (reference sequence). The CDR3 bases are TGTGCCAGCAGCTTGGCGGGATTCGCACGTGAGCAGTTCTTC. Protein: CASSLAGFAREQFF.

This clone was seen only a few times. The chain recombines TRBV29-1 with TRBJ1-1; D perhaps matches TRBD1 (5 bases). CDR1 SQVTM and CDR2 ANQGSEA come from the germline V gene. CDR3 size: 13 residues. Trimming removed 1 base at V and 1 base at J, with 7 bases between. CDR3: CSVEAQGNTEAFF. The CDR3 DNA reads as TGCAGCGTTGAAGCCCAGGGGAACACTGAAGCTTTCTTT.

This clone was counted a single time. CDR3 sequence (DNA): TGTGCCAGCAGTTACGTGGGGAGGGGCACTGAAGCTTTCTTT. Amino acid sequence: CASSYVGRGTEAFF. The chain joins TRBV6-5 to TRBJ1-1; a weak D match, TRBD1 (5 bases). CDR1 and CDR2 (germline): MNHEY, SVGAGI. The CDR3 has 14 amino acids. The V gene lost 2 bases and the J gene lost 4 bases, with 11 bases spanning the gap.

The CDR3 coding sequence is TGTGCCAGCTCACCGCCGACAGGGCCGGGGACCGGGGAGCTGTTTTTT. It is translated as CASSPPTGPGTGELFF. The rearrangement links TRBV18 to TRBJ2-2; 7 bases map to TRBD1. The CDR3 length is 16 residues. The germline V gene has CDR1 KGHSH and CDR2 LQKENI. V dropped 3 bases and J dropped 5; count of bases not matched to a gene: 9. The complete variable domain, with remaining parts taken from reference TRBV18 and TRBJ2-2, reads NAGVMQNPRHLVRRRGQEARLRCSPMKGHSHVYWYRQLPEEGLKFMVYLQKENIIDESGMPKERFSAEFPKEGPSILRIQQVVRGDSAAYFCASSPPTGPGTGELFFGEGSRLTVL.

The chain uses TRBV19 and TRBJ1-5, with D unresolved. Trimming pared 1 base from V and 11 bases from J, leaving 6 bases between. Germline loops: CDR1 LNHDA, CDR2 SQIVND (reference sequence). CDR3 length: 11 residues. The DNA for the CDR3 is TGTGCCAGTAGTATAGGGGGTGCCCAGCATTTT. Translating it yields CASSIGGAQHF.

The CDR3 DNA is TGTGCCAGCTCACCACCGTTGGCAGTGGGAGGGGATACGCAGTATTTT. Protein product: CASSPPLAVGGDTQYF. This chain connects TRBV18 to TRBJ2-3, with 7 nucleotides matching TRBD2. CDR1 KGHSH and CDR2 LQKENI come from the germline V gene. V was pared by 0 bases and J by 6 bases, with 9 bases of the junction left unmatched. This CDR3 region has 16 residues.

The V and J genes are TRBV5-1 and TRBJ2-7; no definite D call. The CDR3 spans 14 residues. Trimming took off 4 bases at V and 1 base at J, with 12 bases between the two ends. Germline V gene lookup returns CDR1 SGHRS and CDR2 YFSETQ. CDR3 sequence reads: CASSRTTGSYEQYF. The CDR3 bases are TGCGCCAGCAGCAGGACGACGGGTTCCTACGAGCAGTACTTC. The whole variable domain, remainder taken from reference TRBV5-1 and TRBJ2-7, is KAGVTQTPRYLIKTRGQQVTLSCSPISGHRSVSWYQQTPGQGLQFLFEYFSETQRNKGNFPGRFSGRQFSNSRSEMNVSTLELGDSALYLCASSRTTGSYEQYFGPGTRLTVT.

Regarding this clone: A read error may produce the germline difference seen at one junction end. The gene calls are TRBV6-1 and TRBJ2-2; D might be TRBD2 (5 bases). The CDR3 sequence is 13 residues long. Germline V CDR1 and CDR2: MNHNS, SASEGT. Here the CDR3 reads CAGSGGGTGELFF. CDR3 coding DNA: TGTGCCGGCAGCGGCGGTGGCACCGGGGAGCTGTTTTTT.